The 25 T cell receptor beta chains listed next were all sequenced from one sample in a study of breast tumors, draining lymph nodes, adjacent tissues. Axillary draining lymph nodes of breast cancer patients supplied the node samples. TCRdb re-called the multiplex PCR reads with MiXCR, one entry per CDR3 protein. The profile shows about 110,000 distinct CDR3 sequences, under 40% of them singletons. The sample was axillary lymph node tissue. These receptors were collected from a female donor with breast cancer. Some clones in this sample may be carry-over from other donors' samples.

This clonotype has at least ten counts. The V call is TRBV5-1, the J call TRBJ2-1; tentatively, D is TRBD1 (5 bases). This CDR3 spans 14 amino acids. Germline V gene data show CDR1 as SGHRS and CDR2 as YFSETQ. Trimming left V 4 bases short and J 4 bases short, with 12 bases between. The chain's CDR3 is CASSGDREYNEQFF. As DNA, the CDR3 is TGCGCCAGCAGCGGTGACAGAGAATACAATGAGCAGTTCTTC.

The chain recombines TRBV6-2 or TRBV6-3 with TRBJ2-1, with 8 positions matching TRBD2. The length of the CDR3 is 15 residues. The V and J ends lost 6 bases and 4 bases, in that order; junction bases with no gene match: 8. The germline gives CDR1 MNHEY, CDR2 SVGEGT. The chain's CDR3 is CASRSAGGPYNEQFF. DNA of the CDR3: TGTGCCAGCAGATCCGCGGGGGGACCATACAATGAGCAGTTCTTC.

Many counts were recorded for this clonotype. Given a much more abundant clone one base away, this may be a read error. This chain links TRBV20-1 with TRBJ2-1; D gene ambiguous. From germline, CDR1 is DFQATT and CDR2 SNEGSKA (reference sequence). This CDR3 spans 14 amino acids. This CDR3 reads CSARDASSYTEQFF. DNA for the CDR3: TGCAGTGCTAGGGACGCCAGCTCCTACACTGAGCAGTTCTTC.

Worth noting for this clonotype: This may arise from a read error, as a much more abundant clone is one base away. This rearrangement joins TRBV20-1 to TRBJ2-7; 9 bases line up with TRBD2. J lost 6 bases, V lost 4 bases, and 10 bases had no gene match. Germline V gives CDR1 DFQATT, CDR2 SNEGSKA (reference sequence). This CDR3 has 14 amino acids. The CDR3 loop is CSAKTSGGASEQYF. The CDR3 DNA follows: TGCAGTGCTAAGACTAGCGGAGGGGCCTCCGAGCAGTACTTC.

The rearrangement uses TRBV18 and TRBJ2-2, with 8 bases lining up with TRBD1. CDR3 length: 15 residues. Looked up from germline, CDR1 is KGHSH and CDR2 is LQKENI. The ends lost 3 bases at V and 6 bases at J; junction bases unmatched: 6. This CDR3 reads CASSPGQGLAGELFF. CDR3 sequence (DNA): TGTGCCAGCTCACCCGGACAGGGACTCGCCGGGGAGCTGTTTTTT.

This clonotype was seen ten or more times. The J gene is TRBJ1-2, the V gene TRBV29-1; D might be TRBD1 (6 bases). Trimming took 7 bases from V and 5 from J, leaving 17 bases between them. This CDR3 comprises 13 residues. The germline V gene encodes CDR1 SQVTM and CDR2 ANQGSEA. The CDR3 nucleotides read TGCAGCGCGGGAGGGGGATTCGGGTATGGCTACACCTTC. Translation: CSAGGGFGYGYTF. The full variable domain, in which reference TRBV29-1 and TRBJ1-2 provide the parts outside the CDR3, is SAVISQKPSRDICQRGTSLTIQCQVDSQVTMMFWYRQQPGQSLTLIATANQGSEATYESGFVIDKFPISRPNLTFSTLTVSNMSPEDSSIYLCSAGGGFGYGYTFGSGTRLTVV.

On this clonotype itself: Given a much more abundant clone one base away, this may be a read error. The chain joins TRBV9 to TRBJ1-2; 10 bases align to TRBD1. The CDR3 contains 15 residues. Germline values: CDR1 SGDLS, CDR2 YYNGEE. CDR3 loop: CASSEGTGAFYGSTF. The CDR3 DNA reads TGTGCCAGCAGCGAGGGGACAGGGGCCTTCTATGGCTCCACCTTC.

This clonotype has ten or more counts. V and J are TRBV5-1 and TRBJ2-2, with no clear D. With 2 bases removed from V and 1 base from J, the gap between germline ends came to 9 bases. This CDR3 spans 15 amino acids. Per germline, CDR1 SGHRS and CDR2 YFSETQ. The CDR3 DNA reads TGCGCCAGCAGCTTCCTCTTTCAGAACACCGGGGAGCTGTTTTTT. Protein product: CASSFLFQNTGELFF.

This clonotype was counted ten times or more. J is TRBJ2-7 and V is TRBV4-1, with a tentative D call TRBD2 (6 bases). The CDR3 runs 14 residues. Germline values: CDR1 MGHRA, CDR2 YSYEKL. V was trimmed by 6 bases and J by 0 bases, leaving 12 bases between them. CDR3: CASRRLAVSYEQYF. DNA of the CDR3: TGCGCCAGCAGGCGTTTAGCGGTCTCCTACGAGCAGTACTTC.

This clonotype was seen repeatedly, ten times or more. In DNA, the CDR3 is TGTGCCAGCAGTTTAGACTACTCCCCCGGGGAGCTGTTTTTT. It translates to CASSLDYSPGELFF. The genes are TRBV28 and TRBJ2-2; TRBD2 is a possible D gene (5 bases). There are 14 residues in the CDR3. V was trimmed by 2 bases and J by 6 bases, leaving 10 bases between them. Germline loops: CDR1 MDHEN, CDR2 SYDVKM.

This clonotype was observed many times. The chain has TRBV11-3 and TRBJ2-1; 8 bases are a match to TRBD2. Losses at the gene ends were 3 bases for V and 8 bases for J; bases not matched to a gene: 9. Germline V gene sequence: CDR1 SGHNT, CDR2 YENEEA. The CDR3 is 15 residues long. CDR3 sequence (DNA): TGTGCCAGCAGCTTGGCGGGGGGCCACTGGGATGAGCAGTTCTTC. This sequence encodes CASSLAGGHWDEQFF. Complete variable domain (other parts from reference TRBV11-3 and TRBJ2-1): EAGVVQSPRYKIIEKKQPVAFWCNPISGHNTLYWYLQNLGQGPELLIRYENEEAVDDSQLPKDRFSAERLKGVDSTLKIQPAELGDSAVYLCASSLAGGHWDEQFFGPGTRLTVL.

This clonotype was seen ten or more times. The chain links TRBV7-2 to TRBJ2-3; 10 bases align to TRBD2. Germline CDR1 and CDR2: SGHTA and FQGNSA. J lost 1 base, V lost 1 base, and 5 bases had no gene match. The CDR3 length is 17 residues. CDR3 DNA sequence: TGTGCCAGCAGCTTAGGAGCGGGGGGGCCCGGCACAGATACGCAGTATTTT. This sequence encodes CASSLGAGGPGTDTQYF.

This clonotype was seen ten or more times. The chain carries TRBV18 and TRBJ2-1; TRBD1 matches at 8 bases. Germline CDR1 reads KGHSH; CDR2 reads LQKENI. V gave up 3 bases and J gave up 12 bases; unmatched junction bases: 10. This CDR3 comprises 14 residues. The DNA for the CDR3 is TGTGCCAGCTCACCGGCGACAGGGGAGGTCGTGCAGTTCTTC. Translating it yields CASSPATGEVVQFF.

At least ten counts were recorded for this clonotype. This sequence joins TRBV7-8 and TRBJ1-2; no firm D call. The V and J ends lost 5 bases and 0 bases respectively, with 7 bases between them. The CDR3 has 13 amino acids. From germline, CDR1 is SGHVS and CDR2 FQNEAQ. The CDR3, as DNA: TGTGCCAGCAGCCCCAGCGCTAACTATGGCTACACCTTC. Translating it yields CASSPSANYGYTF.

About this clonotype itself: Since a much larger clone is just one base distant, this may be a read error. This CDR3 fails to terminate in the conserved phenylalanine or tryptophan, so it likely reflects a read error. The CDR3 DNA reads as TGTGCCAGCAGCCAAGCTAGGTACAATGTGCAGTTCTCC. Translated, it gives CASSQARYNVQFS. The rearrangement uses TRBV14 and TRBJ2-1, with D hard to call. Germline V gene sequence: CDR1 SGHDN, CDR2 FVKESK. The CDR3 loop spans 13 amino acids.

This clonotype appeared many times. In DNA, the CDR3 is TGTGCCAGCAGCGTAGAGGGGGGCGGGGCAGATACGCAGTATTTT. The encoded protein is CASSVEGGGADTQYF. This sequence joins TRBV9 and TRBJ2-3, with D possibly called TRBD1 or TRBD2 (6 bases each). V lost 0 bases, J lost 4 bases, and 12 bases lay in between. The CDR3 consists of 15 residues. Germline V gene sequence: CDR1 SGDLS, CDR2 YYNGEE.

This rearrangement joins TRBV20-1 to TRBJ2-3; tentative D call: TRBD1 (5 bases). V lost 0 bases to trimming and J lost 2 bases, with 15 bases between them. The CDR3 spans 16 residues. Germline CDR1 is DFQATT and CDR2 is SNEGSKA (reference sequence). The CDR3 region is CSARDSSREATDTQYF. The CDR3 region has the DNA TGCAGTGCTAGAGATTCGAGCAGGGAAGCCACAGATACGCAGTATTTT.

This clonotype was detected ten times or more. The rearrangement links TRBV20-1 to TRBJ2-7; a possible D gene is TRBD2 (7 bases). This CDR3 comprises 14 residues. V gave up 3 bases and J gave up 2 bases, with 14 bases separating them. Germline V gene lookup returns CDR1 DFQATT and CDR2 SNEGSKA (reference sequence). The CDR3 reads CSASLADRAYEQYF. The CDR3 DNA reads TGCAGTGCTAGTCTAGCGGACAGAGCCTACGAGCAGTACTTC.

In its sample, this clonotype was seen many times. V is TRBV7-9 and J is TRBJ1-5; 9 bases match TRBD1. CDR3 length: 15 residues. Germline trimming cut 4 bases from V and 0 bases from J; bases unmatched to any gene: 1. Germline V gene sequence: CDR1 SEHNR, CDR2 FQNEAQ (reference sequence). The DNA for the CDR3 is TGTGCCAGCAGCTCGGGACAGGGTAGCAATCAGCCCCAGCATTTT. As protein: CASSSGQGSNQPQHF.

As to this clonotype: Since a much larger clone is just one base distant, this may be a read error. No conserved phenylalanine or tryptophan ends this CDR3, so it is likely a read error. The rearrangement uses TRBV7-8 and TRBJ1-1; D remains unclear. V was pared by 1 base and J by 1 base, with 7 bases between. In germline, CDR1 is SGHVS, CDR2 FQNEAQ. The CDR3 is 14 residues long. The CDR3 DNA reads as TGTGCCAGCAGCTTAGGGACGGCGAACACTGAAGCTTTCGTT. It encodes CASSLGTANTEAFV.

This clonotype showed up many times. V gene TRBV9 combines with J gene TRBJ1-6; TRBD1 matches 8 bases. Germline trimming cut 4 bases from V and 7 bases from J; bases unmatched to any gene: 7. This CDR3 has 15 residues. CDR1 is SGDLS and CDR2 is YYNGEE in the germline V gene. The CDR3 reads CASSPRRTGNSPLHF. CDR3 nucleotide sequence: TGTGCCAGCAGCCCAAGGAGGACAGGGAATTCACCCCTCCACTTT.

This clonotype was observed at least ten times. This chain links TRBV14 with TRBJ2-1, with TRBD2 identical over 9 bases. CDR1 is SGHDN, CDR2 FVKESK, per germline. V dropped 0 bases and J dropped 7; count of bases not matched to a gene: 10. The CDR3 runs to 17 residues. Here the CDR3 DNA reads TGTGCCAGCAGCCAAGATTGGTCAGCGGGAGGTAGGAATGAGCAGTTCTTC. Translating gives CASSQDWSAGGRNEQFF.

Worth noting for this clonotype: Being one base from a much bigger clone, this may be a read error. This CDR3 reads CASSQLGPAGERNNEQFF. In DNA, the CDR3 is TGTGCCAGCAGCCAACTGGGACCAGCGGGAGAGCGTAACAATGAGCAGTTCTTC. This chain connects TRBV3-1 to TRBJ2-1; 8 bases line up with TRBD2. The V gene end was trimmed by 2 bases and the J gene end by 5 bases; junction bases not matched to a gene: 14. There are 18 residues in the CDR3. Germline assignment: CDR1 LGHDT and CDR2 YNNKEL (reference sequence).

This clonotype was recorded at least ten times. The V and J genes are TRBV7-9 and TRBJ2-7; tentative D call: TRBD1 (6 bases). Trimming left V 1 base short and J 11 bases short, with 12 bases between. CDR1 SEHNR and CDR2 FQNEAQ come from the germline V gene (reference sequence). CDR3 length equals 12 residues. The chain's CDR3 is CASSLDQGRKYF. DNA of the CDR3: TGTGCCAGCAGCTTAGATCAGGGGCGGAAGTACTTC.

This clonotype occurred many times. The chain links TRBV2 to TRBJ2-2; 7 bases are shared with TRBD1. Germline lookup yields CDR1 SNHLY and CDR2 FYNNEI. The junction had 0 bases not matched to a gene; V was cut back by 5 bases and J by 6 bases. CDR3 length: 12 amino acids. This CDR3 reads CASSQGAGELFF. In DNA form, the CDR3 reads TGTGCCAGCAGTCAGGGGGCCGGGGAGCTGTTTTTT.